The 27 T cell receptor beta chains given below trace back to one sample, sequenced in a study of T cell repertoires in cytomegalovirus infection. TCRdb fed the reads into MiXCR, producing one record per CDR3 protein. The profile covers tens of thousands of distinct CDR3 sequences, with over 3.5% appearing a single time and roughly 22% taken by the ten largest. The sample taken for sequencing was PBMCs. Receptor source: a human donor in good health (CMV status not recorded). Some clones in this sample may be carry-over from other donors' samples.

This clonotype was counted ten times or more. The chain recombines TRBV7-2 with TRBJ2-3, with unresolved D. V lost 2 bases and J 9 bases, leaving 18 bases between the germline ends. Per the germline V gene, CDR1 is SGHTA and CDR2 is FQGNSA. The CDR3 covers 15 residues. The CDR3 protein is CASSLKHGPIETQYF. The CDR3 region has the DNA TGTGCCAGCAGCTTAAAACACGGTCCCATAGAGACGCAGTATTTT.

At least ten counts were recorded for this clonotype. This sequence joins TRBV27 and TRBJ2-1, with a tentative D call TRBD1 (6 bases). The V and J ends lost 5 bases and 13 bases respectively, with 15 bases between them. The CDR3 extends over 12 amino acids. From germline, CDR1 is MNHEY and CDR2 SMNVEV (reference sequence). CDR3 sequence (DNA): TGTGCCAGCAGTCTCCGCACAGGGCACCAGTTCTTC. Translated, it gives CASSLRTGHQFF.

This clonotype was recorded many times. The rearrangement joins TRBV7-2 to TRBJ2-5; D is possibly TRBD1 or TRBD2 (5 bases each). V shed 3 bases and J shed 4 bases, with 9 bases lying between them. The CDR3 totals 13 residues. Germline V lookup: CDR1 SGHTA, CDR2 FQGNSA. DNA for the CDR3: TGTGCCAGCAGCTTCTTTGGGGGAGAGACCCAGTACTTC. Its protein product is CASSFFGGETQYF.

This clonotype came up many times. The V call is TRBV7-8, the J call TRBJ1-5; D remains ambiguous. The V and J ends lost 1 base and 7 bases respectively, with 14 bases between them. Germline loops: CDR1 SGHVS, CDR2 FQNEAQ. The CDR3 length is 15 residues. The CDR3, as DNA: TGTGCCAGCAGCTTAGTCCATGGGATAAGCCAGCCCCAGCATTTT. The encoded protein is CASSLVHGISQPQHF.

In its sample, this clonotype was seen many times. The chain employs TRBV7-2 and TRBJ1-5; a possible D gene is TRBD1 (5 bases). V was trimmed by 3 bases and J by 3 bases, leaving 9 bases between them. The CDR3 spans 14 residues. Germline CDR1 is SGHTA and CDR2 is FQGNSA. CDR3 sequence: CASSFGTTNQPQHF. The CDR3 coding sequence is TGTGCCAGCAGCTTTGGGACTACCAATCAGCCCCAGCATTTT. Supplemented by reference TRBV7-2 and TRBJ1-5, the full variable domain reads GAGVSQSPSNKVTEKGKDVELRCDPISGHTALYWYRQSLGQGLEFLIYFQGNSAPDKSGLPSDRFSAERTGGSVSTLTIQRTQQEDSAVYLCASSFGTTNQPQHFGDGTRLSIL.

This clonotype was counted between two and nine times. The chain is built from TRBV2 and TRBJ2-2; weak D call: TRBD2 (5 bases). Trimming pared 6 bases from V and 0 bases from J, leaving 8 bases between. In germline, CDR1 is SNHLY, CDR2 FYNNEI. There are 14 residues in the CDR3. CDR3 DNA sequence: TGTGCCAGCAGCCTAGCCACGAACACCGGGGAGCTGTTTTTT. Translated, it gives CASSLATNTGELFF. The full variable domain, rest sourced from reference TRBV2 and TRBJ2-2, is EPEVTQTPSHQVTQMGQEVILRCVPISNHLYFYWYRQILGQKVEFLVSFYNNEISEKSEIFDDQFSVERPDGSNFTLKIRSTKLEDSAMYFCASSLATNTGELFFGEGSRLTVL.

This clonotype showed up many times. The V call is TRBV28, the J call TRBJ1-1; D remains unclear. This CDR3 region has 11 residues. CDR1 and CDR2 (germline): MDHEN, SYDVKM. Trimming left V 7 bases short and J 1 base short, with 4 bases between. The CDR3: CASKGNTEAFF. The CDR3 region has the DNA TGTGCCAGCAAGGGGAACACTGAAGCTTTCTTT. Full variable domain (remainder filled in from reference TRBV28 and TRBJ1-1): DVKVTQSSRYLVKRTGEKVFLECVQDMDHENMFWYRQDPGLGLRLIYFSYDVKMKEKGDIPEGYSVSREKKERFSLILESASTNQTSMYLCASKGNTEAFFGQGTRLTVV.

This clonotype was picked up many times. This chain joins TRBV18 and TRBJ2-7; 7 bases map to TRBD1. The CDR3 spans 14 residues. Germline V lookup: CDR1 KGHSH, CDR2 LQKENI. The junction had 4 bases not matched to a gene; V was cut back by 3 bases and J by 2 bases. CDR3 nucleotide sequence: TGTGCCAGCTCACCCGGGACAGCGGCCTACGAGCAGTACTTC. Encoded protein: CASSPGTAAYEQYF.

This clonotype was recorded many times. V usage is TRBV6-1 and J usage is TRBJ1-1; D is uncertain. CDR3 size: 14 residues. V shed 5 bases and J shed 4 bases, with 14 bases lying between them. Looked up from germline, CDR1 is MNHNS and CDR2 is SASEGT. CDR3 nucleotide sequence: TGTGCCAGCAGTACCCAAGACGGCCCCACTGAAGCTTTCTTT. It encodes CASSTQDGPTEAFF.

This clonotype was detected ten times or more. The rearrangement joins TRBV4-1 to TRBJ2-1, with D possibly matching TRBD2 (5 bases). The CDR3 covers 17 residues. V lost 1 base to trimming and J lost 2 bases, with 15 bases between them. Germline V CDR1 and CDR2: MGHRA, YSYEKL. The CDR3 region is CASSQGLLRTAYNEQFF. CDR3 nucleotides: TGCGCCAGCAGCCAAGGGCTCCTCAGGACTGCCTACAATGAGCAGTTCTTC.

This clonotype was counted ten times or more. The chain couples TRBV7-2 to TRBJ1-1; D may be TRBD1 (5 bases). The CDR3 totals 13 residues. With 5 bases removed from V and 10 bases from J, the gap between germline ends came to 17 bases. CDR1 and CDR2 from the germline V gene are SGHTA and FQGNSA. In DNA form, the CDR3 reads TGTGCCAGCAGCCTGACAGACGGCCCAAGAGCTTTCTTT. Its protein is CASSLTDGPRAFF. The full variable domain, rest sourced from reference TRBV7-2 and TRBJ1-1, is GAGVSQSPSNKVTEKGKDVELRCDPISGHTALYWYRQSLGQGLEFLIYFQGNSAPDKSGLPSDRFSAERTGGSVSTLTIQRTQQEDSAVYLCASSLTDGPRAFFGQGTRLTVV.

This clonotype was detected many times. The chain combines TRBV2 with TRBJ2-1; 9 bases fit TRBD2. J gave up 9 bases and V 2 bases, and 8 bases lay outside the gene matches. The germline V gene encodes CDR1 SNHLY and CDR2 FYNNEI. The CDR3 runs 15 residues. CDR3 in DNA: TGTGCCAGCAGTGAATCCAGCGGGGGGCCCGGTGAGCAGTTCTTC. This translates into CASSESSGGPGEQFF.

The DNA for the CDR3 is TGTGCCAGCAGCTTAGATATCGTCCGGGGGAAGAATCAGCCCCAGCATTTT. Translating gives CASSLDIVRGKNQPQHF. The J gene is TRBJ1-5, the V gene TRBV7-8; tentative D call: TRBD1 (5 bases). V shed 1 base and J shed 4 bases, with 17 bases lying between them. Germline-derived CDR1 and CDR2 are SGHVS and FQNEAQ. The CDR3 sequence is 17 residues long.

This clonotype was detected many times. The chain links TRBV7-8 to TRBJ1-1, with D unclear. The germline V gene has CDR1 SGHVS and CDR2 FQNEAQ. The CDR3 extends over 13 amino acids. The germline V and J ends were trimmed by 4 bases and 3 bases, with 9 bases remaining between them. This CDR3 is CASSSRPDTEAFF. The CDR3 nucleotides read TGTGCCAGCAGCTCGCGCCCGGACACTGAAGCTTTCTTT.

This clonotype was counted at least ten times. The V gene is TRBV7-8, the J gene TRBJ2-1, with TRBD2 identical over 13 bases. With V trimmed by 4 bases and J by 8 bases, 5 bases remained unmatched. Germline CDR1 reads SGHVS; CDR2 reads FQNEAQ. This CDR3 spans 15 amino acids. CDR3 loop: CASSSTSGGAHEQFF. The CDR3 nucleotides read TGTGCCAGCAGCTCTACTAGCGGGGGGGCCCATGAGCAGTTCTTC.

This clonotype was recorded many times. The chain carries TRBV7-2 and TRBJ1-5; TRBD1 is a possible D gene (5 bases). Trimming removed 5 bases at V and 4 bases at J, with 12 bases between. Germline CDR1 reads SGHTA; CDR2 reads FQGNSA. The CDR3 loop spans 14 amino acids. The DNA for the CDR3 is TGTGCCAGCAGCCCGGCGGCAGGGAATCAGCCCCAGCATTTT. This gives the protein CASSPAAGNQPQHF.

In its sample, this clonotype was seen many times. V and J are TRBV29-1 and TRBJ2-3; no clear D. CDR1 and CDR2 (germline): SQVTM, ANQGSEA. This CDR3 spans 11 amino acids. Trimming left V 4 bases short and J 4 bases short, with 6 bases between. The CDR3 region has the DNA TGCAGCGTTGCAGTGTCAGATACGCAGTATTTT. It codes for CSVAVSDTQYF.

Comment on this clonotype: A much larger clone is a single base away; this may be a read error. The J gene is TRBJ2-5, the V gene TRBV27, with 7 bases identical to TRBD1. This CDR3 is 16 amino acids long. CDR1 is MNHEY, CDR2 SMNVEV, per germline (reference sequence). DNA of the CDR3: TGTTCCAGCAGAACCGGTAGGACAGGCCATCGGGAGACCCAGTACTTC. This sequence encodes CSSRTGRTGHRETQYF.

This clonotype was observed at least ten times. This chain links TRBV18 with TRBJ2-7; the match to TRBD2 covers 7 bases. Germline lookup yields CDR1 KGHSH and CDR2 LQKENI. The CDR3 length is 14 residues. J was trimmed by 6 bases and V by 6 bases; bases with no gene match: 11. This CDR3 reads CASSQPLALGEQYF. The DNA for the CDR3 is TGTGCCAGCTCGCAGCCACTAGCGTTGGGCGAGCAGTACTTC.

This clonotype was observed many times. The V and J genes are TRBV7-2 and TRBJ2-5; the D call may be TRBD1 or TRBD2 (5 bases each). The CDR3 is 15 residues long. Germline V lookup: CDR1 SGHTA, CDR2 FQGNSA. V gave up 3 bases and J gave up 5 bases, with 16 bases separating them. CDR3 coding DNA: TGTGCCAGCAGCTTCGACAGAGGGCTGGGGGAGACCCAGTACTTC. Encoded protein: CASSFDRGLGETQYF.

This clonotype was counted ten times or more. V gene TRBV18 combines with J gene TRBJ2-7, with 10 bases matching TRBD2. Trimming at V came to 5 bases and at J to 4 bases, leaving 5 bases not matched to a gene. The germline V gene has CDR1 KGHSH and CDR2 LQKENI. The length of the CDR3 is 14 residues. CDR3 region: CASSSGLAAYEQYF. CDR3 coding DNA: TGTGCCAGCTCATCAGGACTAGCGGCTTACGAGCAGTACTTC.

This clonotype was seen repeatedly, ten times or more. The CDR3 is CASSQEGGPYEQYF. The CDR3 DNA sequence: TGCGCCAGCAGCCAAGAGGGGGGGCCCTACGAGCAGTACTTC. This chain connects TRBV4-3 to TRBJ2-7; perhaps TRBD2 as D (7 bases). Trimming stripped 0 bases from V and 2 bases from J, with 8 bases between. The CDR3 is 14 amino acids. The germline V gene has CDR1 LGHNA and CDR2 YSLEER.

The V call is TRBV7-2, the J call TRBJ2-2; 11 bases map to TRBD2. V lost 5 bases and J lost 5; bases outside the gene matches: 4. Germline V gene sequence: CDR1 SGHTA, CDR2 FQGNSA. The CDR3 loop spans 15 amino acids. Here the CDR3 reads CASSDRLAGTGELFF. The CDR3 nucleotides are TGTGCCAGCAGCGATCGACTAGCGGGAACCGGGGAGCTGTTTTTT.

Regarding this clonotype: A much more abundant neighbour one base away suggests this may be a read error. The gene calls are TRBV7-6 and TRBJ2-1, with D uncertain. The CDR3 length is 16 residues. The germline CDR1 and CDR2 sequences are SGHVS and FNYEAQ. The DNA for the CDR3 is TGTGCCAGCAGCTTAGGGGCCGGTAGCTCCTACAATGAGCAGCTCTTC. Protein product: CASSLGAGSSYNEQLF.

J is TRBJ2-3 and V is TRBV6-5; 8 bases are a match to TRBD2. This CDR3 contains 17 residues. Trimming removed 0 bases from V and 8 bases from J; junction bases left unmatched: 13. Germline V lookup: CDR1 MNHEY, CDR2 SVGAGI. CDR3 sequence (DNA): TGTGCCAGCAGTTACTCGAGGGGAGCGGGGGAAAGGAGTACGCAGTATTTT. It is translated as CASSYSRGAGERSTQYF.

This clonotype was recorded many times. DNA for the CDR3: TGTGCCAGCAGCTTAGCTAGAGACGATGAGCAGTTCTTC. Protein sequence: CASSLARDDEQFF. This sequence joins TRBV7-2 and TRBJ2-1; unclear D gene. V was shortened by 0 bases and J by 8 bases, with 8 bases between the two germline ends. The CDR3 is made up of 13 amino acids. CDR1 SGHTA and CDR2 FQGNSA come from the germline V gene.

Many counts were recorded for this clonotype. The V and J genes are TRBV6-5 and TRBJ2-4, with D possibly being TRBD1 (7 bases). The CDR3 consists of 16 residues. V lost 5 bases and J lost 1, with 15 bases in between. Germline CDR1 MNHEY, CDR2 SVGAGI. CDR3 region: CASSGPGGPAKNIQYF. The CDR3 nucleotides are TGTGCCAGCAGTGGACCAGGGGGGCCGGCCAAAAACATTCAGTACTTC.